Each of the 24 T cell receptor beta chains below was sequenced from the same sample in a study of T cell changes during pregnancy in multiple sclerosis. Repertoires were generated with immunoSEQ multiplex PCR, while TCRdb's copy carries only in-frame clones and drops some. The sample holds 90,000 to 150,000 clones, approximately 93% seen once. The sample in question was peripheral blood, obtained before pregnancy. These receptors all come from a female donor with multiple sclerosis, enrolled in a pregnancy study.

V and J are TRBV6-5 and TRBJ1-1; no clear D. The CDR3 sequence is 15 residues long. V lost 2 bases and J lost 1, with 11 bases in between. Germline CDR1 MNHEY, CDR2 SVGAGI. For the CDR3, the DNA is TGTGCCAGCAGTTACACGGACCGGGGGAACACTGAAGCTTTCTTT. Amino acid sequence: CASSYTDRGNTEAFF.

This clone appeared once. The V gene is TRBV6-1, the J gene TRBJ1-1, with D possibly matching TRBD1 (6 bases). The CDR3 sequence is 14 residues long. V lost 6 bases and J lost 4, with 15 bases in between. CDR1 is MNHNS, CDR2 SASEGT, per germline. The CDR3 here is CASSQGYWGTEAFF. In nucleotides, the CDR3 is TGTGCCAGCAGCCAGGGGTATTGGGGCACTGAAGCTTTCTTT.

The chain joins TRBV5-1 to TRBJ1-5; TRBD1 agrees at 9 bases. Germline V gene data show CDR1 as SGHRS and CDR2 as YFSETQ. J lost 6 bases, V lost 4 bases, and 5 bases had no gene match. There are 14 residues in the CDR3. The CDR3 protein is CASSAGQGTQPQHF. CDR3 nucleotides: TGCGCCAGCAGCGCCGGACAGGGGACTCAGCCCCAGCATTTT. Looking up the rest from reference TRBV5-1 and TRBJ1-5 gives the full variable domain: KAGVTQTPRYLIKTRGQQVTLSCSPISGHRSVSWYQQTPGQGLQFLFEYFSETQRNKGNFPGRFSGRQFSNSRSEMNVSTLELGDSALYLCASSAGQGTQPQHFGDGTRLSIL.

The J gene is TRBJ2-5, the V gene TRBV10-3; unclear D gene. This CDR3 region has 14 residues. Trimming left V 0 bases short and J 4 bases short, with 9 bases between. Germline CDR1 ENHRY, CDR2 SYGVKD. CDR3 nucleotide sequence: TGTGCCATCAGTGAGTCTATGGGCCCAGAGACCCAGTACTTC. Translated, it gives CAISESMGPETQYF.

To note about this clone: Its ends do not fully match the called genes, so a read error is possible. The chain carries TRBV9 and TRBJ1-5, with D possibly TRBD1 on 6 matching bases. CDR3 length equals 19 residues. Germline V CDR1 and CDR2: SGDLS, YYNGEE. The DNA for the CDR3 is TGTGCCAGCACCGTACCCTACTCGGACAGTGGGTTATTAAATCAGCCCCAGCATTTT. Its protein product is CASTVPYSDSGLLNQPQHF.

This CDR3 is CASSIKRAGYAYEQYF. CDR3 in DNA: TGTGCCAGTAGTATAAAAAGGGCAGGGTATGCCTACGAGCAGTACTTC. The V gene is TRBV19, the J gene TRBJ2-7; a weak D match, TRBD1 (5 bases). This CDR3 has 16 residues. Deletions cut 2 bases from V and 2 bases from J, with 16 bases between. Looked up from germline, CDR1 is LNHDA and CDR2 is SQIVND (reference sequence).

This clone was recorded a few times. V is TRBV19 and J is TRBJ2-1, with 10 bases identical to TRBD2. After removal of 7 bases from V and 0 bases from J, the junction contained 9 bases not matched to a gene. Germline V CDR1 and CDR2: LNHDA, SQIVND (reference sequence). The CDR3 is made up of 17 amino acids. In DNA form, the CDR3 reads TGTGCCAGTATGGGTAGCGGGGGGTCGAGCTCCTACAATGAGCAGTTCTTC. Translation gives CASMGSGGSSSYNEQFF.

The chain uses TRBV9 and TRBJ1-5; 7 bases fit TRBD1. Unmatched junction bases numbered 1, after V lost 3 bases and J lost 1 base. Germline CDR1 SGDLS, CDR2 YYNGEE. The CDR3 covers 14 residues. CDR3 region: CASSGGQSNQPQHF. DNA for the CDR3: TGTGCCAGCAGCGGGGGACAGAGCAATCAGCCCCAGCATTTT.

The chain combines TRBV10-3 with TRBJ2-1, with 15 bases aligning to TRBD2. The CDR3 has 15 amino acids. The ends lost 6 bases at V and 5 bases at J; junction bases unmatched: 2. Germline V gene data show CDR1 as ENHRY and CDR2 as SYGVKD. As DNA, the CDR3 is TGTGCCATCAGGGGGACTAGCGGGGGGAACAATGAGCAGTTCTTC. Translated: CAIRGTSGGNNEQFF.

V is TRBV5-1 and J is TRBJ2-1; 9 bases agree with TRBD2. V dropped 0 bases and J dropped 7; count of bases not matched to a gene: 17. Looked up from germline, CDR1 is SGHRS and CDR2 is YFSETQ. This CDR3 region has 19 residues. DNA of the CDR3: TGCGCCAGCAGCTTGGCCATTAGCGGGGGAGTTCGCTTGGGAAATGAGCAGTTCTTC. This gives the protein CASSLAISGGVRLGNEQFF.

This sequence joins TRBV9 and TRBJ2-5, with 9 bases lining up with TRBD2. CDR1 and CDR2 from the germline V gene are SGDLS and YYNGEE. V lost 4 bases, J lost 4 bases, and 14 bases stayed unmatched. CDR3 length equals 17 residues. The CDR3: CASSPHVAGGIGETQYF. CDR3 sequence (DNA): TGTGCCAGCAGCCCGCATGTGGCGGGAGGGATTGGAGAGACCCAGTACTTC.

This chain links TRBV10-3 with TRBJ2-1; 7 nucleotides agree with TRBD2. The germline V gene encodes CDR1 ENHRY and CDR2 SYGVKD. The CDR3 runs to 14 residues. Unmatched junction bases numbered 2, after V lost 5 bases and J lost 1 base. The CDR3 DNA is TGTGCCATCAGTCCAGCGGGGTCCTACAATGAGCAGTTCTTC. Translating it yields CAISPAGSYNEQFF.

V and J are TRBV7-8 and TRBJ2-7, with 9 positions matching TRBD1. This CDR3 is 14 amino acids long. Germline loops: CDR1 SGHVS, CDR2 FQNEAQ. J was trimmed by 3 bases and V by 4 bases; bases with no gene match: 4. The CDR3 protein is CASSSGQGIYEQYF. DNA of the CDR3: TGTGCCAGCAGCTCAGGACAGGGGATCTACGAGCAGTACTTC.

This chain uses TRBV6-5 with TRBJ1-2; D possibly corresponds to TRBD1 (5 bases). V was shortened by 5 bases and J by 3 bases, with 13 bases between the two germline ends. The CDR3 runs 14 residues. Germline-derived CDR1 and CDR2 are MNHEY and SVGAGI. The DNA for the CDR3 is TGTGCCAGCAGTAGGGGACCGGGGGACTATGGCTACACCTTC. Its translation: CASSRGPGDYGYTF.

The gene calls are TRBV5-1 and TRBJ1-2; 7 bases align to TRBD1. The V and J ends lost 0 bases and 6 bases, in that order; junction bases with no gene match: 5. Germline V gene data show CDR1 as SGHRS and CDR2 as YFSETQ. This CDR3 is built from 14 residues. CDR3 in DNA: TGCGCCAGCAGCTTGGGAGAGGGGGCGAATGGCTACACCTTC. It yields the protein CASSLGEGANGYTF.

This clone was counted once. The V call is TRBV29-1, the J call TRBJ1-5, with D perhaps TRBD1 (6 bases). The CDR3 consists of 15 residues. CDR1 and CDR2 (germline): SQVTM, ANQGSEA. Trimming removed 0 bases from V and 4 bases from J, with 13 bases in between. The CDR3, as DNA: TGCAGCGTTGAAGAAGGGGGGGGTGGAAATCAGCCCCAGCATTTT. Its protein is CSVEEGGGGNQPQHF.

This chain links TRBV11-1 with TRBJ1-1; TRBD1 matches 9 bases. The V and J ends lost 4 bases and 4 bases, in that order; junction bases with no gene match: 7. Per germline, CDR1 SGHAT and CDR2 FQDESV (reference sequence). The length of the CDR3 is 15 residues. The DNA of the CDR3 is TGTGCCAGCAGCTCACAGGGGGCTGGAGTCACTGAAGCTTTCTTT. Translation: CASSSQGAGVTEAFF. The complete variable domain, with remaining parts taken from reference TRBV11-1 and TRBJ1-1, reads EAEVAQSPRYKITEKSQAVAFWCDPISGHATLYWYRQILGQGPELLVQFQDESVVDDSQLPKDRFSAERLKGVDSTLKIQPAELGDSAMYLCASSSQGAGVTEAFFGQGTRLTVV.

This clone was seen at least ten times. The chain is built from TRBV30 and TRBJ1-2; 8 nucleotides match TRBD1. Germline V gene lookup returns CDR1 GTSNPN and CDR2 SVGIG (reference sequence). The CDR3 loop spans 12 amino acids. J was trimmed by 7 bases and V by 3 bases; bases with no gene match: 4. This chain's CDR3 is CAWSSGTGGYTF. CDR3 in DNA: TGTGCCTGGAGCTCCGGGACAGGTGGCTACACCTTC.

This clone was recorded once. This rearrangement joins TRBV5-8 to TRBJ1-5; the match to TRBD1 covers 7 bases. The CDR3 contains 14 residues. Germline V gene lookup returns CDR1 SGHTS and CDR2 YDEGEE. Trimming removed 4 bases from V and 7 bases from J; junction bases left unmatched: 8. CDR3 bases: TGTGCCAGCAGCACCCGGGACAGCAGGCAGCCCCAGCATTTT. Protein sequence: CASSTRDSRQPQHF.

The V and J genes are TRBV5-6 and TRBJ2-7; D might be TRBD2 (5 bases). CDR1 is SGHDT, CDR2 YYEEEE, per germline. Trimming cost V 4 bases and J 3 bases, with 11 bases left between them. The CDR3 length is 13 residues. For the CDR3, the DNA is TGTGCCAGCAGCCGGAGGACTGGCTACGAGCAGTACTTC. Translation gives CASSRRTGYEQYF.

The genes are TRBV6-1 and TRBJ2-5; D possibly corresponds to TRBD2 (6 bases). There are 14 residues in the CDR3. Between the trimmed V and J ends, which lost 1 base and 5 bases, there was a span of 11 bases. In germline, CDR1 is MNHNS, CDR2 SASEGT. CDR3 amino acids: CASSEVTRGETQYF. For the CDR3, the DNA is TGTGCCAGCAGTGAAGTGACTAGAGGCGAGACCCAGTACTTC.

CDR3 amino acids: CASQRGTYEQYF. CDR3 DNA sequence: TGTGCCTCTCAACGAGGGACCTACGAGCAGTACTTC. The V and J genes are TRBV6-5 and TRBJ2-7; the D gene is possibly TRBD2 (5 bases). The CDR3 loop spans 12 amino acids. Trimming shortened V by 11 bases and J by 2 bases, and 13 bases separated the two germline ends. Germline V gene data show CDR1 as MNHEY and CDR2 as SVGAGI.

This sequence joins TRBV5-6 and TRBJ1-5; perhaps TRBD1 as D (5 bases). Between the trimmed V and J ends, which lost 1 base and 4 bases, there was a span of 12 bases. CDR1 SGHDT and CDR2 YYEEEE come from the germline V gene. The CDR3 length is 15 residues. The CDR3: CASSLLTDNNQPQHF. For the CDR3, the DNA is TGTGCCAGCAGCTTGTTGACAGATAATAATCAGCCCCAGCATTTT.

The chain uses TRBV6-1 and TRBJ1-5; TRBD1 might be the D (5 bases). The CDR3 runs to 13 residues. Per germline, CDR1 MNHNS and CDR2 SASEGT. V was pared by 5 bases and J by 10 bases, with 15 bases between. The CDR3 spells CASSTPDSRPQHF. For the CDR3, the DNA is TGTGCCAGCAGTACCCCTGACAGCCGTCCCCAGCATTTT.